In this sample, the clone carrying this T cell receptor beta chain is medium-sized. The antigen is undetermined. The CDR3 end lies 3 residues beyond the end of the read and is filled in from the germline J gene. CVID subjects had received replacement immunoglobulin for at least one year. TCRdb's table, derived via immunoSEQ multiplex PCR, lists solely in-frame clones and lacks some. The sample yields fewer than 12,000 clones, without any singletons. This sample is drawn from a study of T cell clonality in common variable immunodeficiency. Study observations and caveats: CVID subjects shared fewer TCRbeta clones than healthy controls did. CVID subjects showed higher TCRbeta clonality than healthy controls. Reportedly, TCR beta sequences from common variable immunodeficiency showed fewer deletions and N-nucleotide insertions.

Trimming cost V 0 bases and J 6 bases, with 14 bases left between them. Germline CDR1 and CDR2: SGDLS and YYNGEE. This CDR3 spans 15 amino acids. V usage is TRBV9 and J usage is TRBJ2-3; D remains unclear. Material for sequencing was peripheral blood mononuclear cells. The source of this sequence is a human donor with common variable immunodeficiency. The covered CDR3 bases are TGTGCCAGCAGCGTAGATCCTAGTATTGCGGATACG. This codes for CASSVDPSIADT. The whole CDR3 region reads CASSVDPSIADTQYF.